This T cell receptor beta chain originates from a study of cytotoxic CD8 clonotypes in ibrutinib-treated CLL. Germline CDR1 SNHLY, CDR2 FYNNEI. The CDR3 sequence is 15 residues long. V lost 3 bases, J lost 3 bases, and 5 bases stayed unmatched. The data were produced by immunoSEQ multiplex PCR, yet TCRdb's version contains in-frame clones alone and is incomplete. The profile shows roughly 29,000 clones, 45% to 60% of them singletons. Specimen: PBMCs, collected before ibrutinib treatment. The clonotype comes from a human donor with chronic lymphocytic leukemia. The chain couples TRBV2 to TRBJ1-2, with 9 positions matching TRBD1. DNA of the CDR3: TGTGCCAGCAGTGACGGACAGGGGAAGGACTATGGCTACACCTTC. Protein sequence: CASSDGQGKDYGYTF. The full variable domain, its missing parts supplied by reference TRBV2 and TRBJ1-2, is EPEVTQTPSHQVTQMGQEVILRCVPISNHLYFYWYRQILGQKVEFLVSFYNNEISEKSEIFDDQFSVERPDGSNFTLKIRSTKLEDSAMYFCASSDGQGKDYGYTFGSGTRLTVV.